The entry that follows covers one TCR beta chain sequence. Its antigen is still unknown. Relative to the germline gene, one junction end is altered; a read error may explain this. These data originate in a study of T cell repertoires in cytomegalovirus infection. At the level of the study: Recently identified HLA-C-restricted CMV epitopes were used, and well-studied HLA-B-restricted CMV epitopes were used as well. CMV infection plus the matching HLA type was flagged by public TCR beta signatures.

Findings and caveats of the study: HLA-C-restricted CMV clonotypes gave the most frequent clonotype in two of eight donors. Cumulative public TCR beta family frequency identified CMV carriers with the relevant HLA.

This CDR3 contains 14 residues. TCRdb reprocessed the reads via MiXCR and lists one record per CDR3 protein. The sample has hundreds of thousands of distinct CDR3 sequences, around 32% seen once. The TCR comes from a human donor in good health (CMV status not recorded). Some clones in this sample may be carry-over from other donors' samples. Sample: cultured CD8+ T cells from PBMCs, taken from culture after CMV antigen stimulation. V and J are TRBV5-3 and TRBJ1-2; D is uncertain. TRBV5-3 is sorted into the ORF group, with uncertain function. Here the CDR3 DNA reads TGTGCCAGCAGCTTGGAGTCAGTCCCCTATGGCTACACCTTC. It encodes CASSLESVPYGYTF.